A single sample is the source of the 22 T cell receptor beta chains below, sequenced in a study of T cell responses to AZD1222 COVID-19 vaccine. The table came from immunoSEQ multiplex PCR; TCRdb's copy has only in-frame clones and leaves some out. The sample contains about 140,000 clones, 80% to 95% of which appear only once. The material was peripheral blood, obtained 28 days after the second AZD1222 dose. The source is an adult who received the AZD1222 COVID-19 vaccine.

The chain has TRBV24-1 and TRBJ2-3; TRBD1 matches 8 bases. The V gene end was trimmed by 3 bases and the J gene end by 0 bases; junction bases not matched to a gene: 4. The CDR3 length is 16 residues. Germline values: CDR1 KGHDR, CDR2 SFDVKD. CDR3 in amino acids: CATSDPGQGSTDTQYF. CDR3 nucleotides: TGTGCCACCAGTGATCCCGGACAGGGAAGCACAGATACGCAGTATTTT.

J is TRBJ1-1 and V is TRBV25-1; 7 bases match TRBD1. CDR3 length: 16 amino acids. The germline CDR1 and CDR2 sequences are MGHDK and SYGVNS. J gave up 2 bases and V 4 bases, and 10 bases lay outside the gene matches. CDR3 region: CASSGLPGQLNTEAFF. CDR3 sequence (DNA): TGTGCCAGCAGTGGATTACCGGGACAGCTTAACACTGAAGCTTTCTTT.

V and J are TRBV6-5 and TRBJ1-2, with D perhaps matching TRBD1 (6 bases). Germline CDR1 reads MNHEY; CDR2 reads SVGAGI. Trimming took 3 bases from V and 4 from J, leaving 15 bases between them. This CDR3 has 15 amino acids. The CDR3 nucleotides read TGTGCCAGCAGTTATGATGACAGGCTTGTCTATGGCTACACCTTC. Protein: CASSYDDRLVYGYTF.

The genes are TRBV24-1 and TRBJ2-7, with 8 positions matching TRBD1. After removal of 2 bases from V and 6 bases from J, the junction contained 2 bases not matched to a gene. Germline V gives CDR1 KGHDR, CDR2 SFDVKD. This CDR3 is built from 13 residues. The CDR3 bases are TGTGCCACCAGTGATTGGACAGGGCTCGAGCAGTACTTC. Its protein product is CATSDWTGLEQYF.

The sample holds one count of this clone. The chain recombines TRBV6-2 or TRBV6-3 with TRBJ2-7; 10 bases are shared with TRBD2. J lost 5 bases, V lost 5 bases, and 9 bases had no gene match. Per germline, CDR1 MNHEY and CDR2 SVGEGT. This CDR3 is 15 amino acids long. CDR3 loop: CASSDIGTSDDEQYF. The CDR3 DNA is TGTGCCAGCAGTGATATCGGGACTAGCGACGACGAGCAGTACTTC.

In nucleotides, the CDR3 is TGCAGCGTTGAAGACGGACTTTTCTACAATGAGCAGTTCTTC. Protein: CSVEDGLFYNEQFF. V and J are TRBV29-1 and TRBJ2-1; D possibly corresponds to TRBD2 (5 bases). Germline assignment: CDR1 SQVTM and CDR2 ANQGSEA. The CDR3 covers 14 residues. V shed 0 bases and J shed 3 bases, with 9 bases lying between them.

This clone has a handful of counts. The V and J genes are TRBV10-3 and TRBJ1-2, with a weak D call TRBD1 (5 bases). The CDR3 runs to 13 residues. Germline-derived CDR1 and CDR2 are ENHRY and SYGVKD. Trimming removed 2 bases from V and 3 bases from J, with 7 bases in between. CDR3 DNA sequence: TGTGCCATCAGTGAGGCCAGGGACTATGGCTACACCTTC. Translation: CAISEARDYGYTF.

The V and J genes are TRBV5-5 and TRBJ1-4; a weak D match, TRBD1 (6 bases). The CDR3 covers 18 residues. Looked up from germline, CDR1 is SGHKS and CDR2 is YYEKEE (reference sequence). V shed 2 bases and J shed 0 bases, with 17 bases lying between them. CDR3: CASSFQGPTRATNEKLFF. The CDR3 DNA reads as TGTGCCAGCAGCTTTCAGGGGCCGACACGGGCAACTAATGAAAAACTGTTTTTT. Combining the CDR3 with reference TRBV5-5 and TRBJ1-4 gives the whole variable domain DAGVTQSPTHLIKTRGQQVTLRCSPISGHKSVSWYQQVLGQGPQFIFQYYEKEERGRGNFPDRFSARQFPNYSSELNVNALLLGDSALYLCASSFQGPTRATNEKLFFGSGTQLSVL.

This clone came up a few times. The rearrangement uses TRBV5-1 and TRBJ2-7; 8 nucleotides match TRBD1. Trimming at V came to 3 bases and at J to 12 bases, leaving 8 bases not matched to a gene. Germline CDR1 reads SGHRS; CDR2 reads YFSETQ. The CDR3 has 12 residues. CDR3 nucleotide sequence: TGCGCCAGCAGCTCCCCGGGACAGGCGCGGTACTTC. Translation: CASSSPGQARYF. The full variable domain, rest sourced from reference TRBV5-1 and TRBJ2-7, is KAGVTQTPRYLIKTRGQQVTLSCSPISGHRSVSWYQQTPGQGLQFLFEYFSETQRNKGNFPGRFSGRQFSNSRSEMNVSTLELGDSALYLCASSSPGQARYFGPGTRLTVT.

The J gene is TRBJ1-1, the V gene TRBV19; the match to TRBD1 covers 10 bases. The CDR3 sequence is 16 residues long. Trimming cost V 6 bases and J 4 bases; bases outside gene matches: 11. The germline CDR1 and CDR2 sequences are LNHDA and SQIVND (reference sequence). The DNA of the CDR3 is TGTGCCAGTAGGACGCCCGGGACAGGGGTCGGCACTGAAGCTTTCTTT. Amino acid sequence: CASRTPGTGVGTEAFF. Full variable domain (outside the CDR3, taken from reference TRBV19 and TRBJ1-1): DGGITQSPKYLFRKEGQNVTLSCEQNLNHDAMYWYRQDPGQGLRLIYYSQIVNDFQKGDIAEGYSVSREKKESFPLTVTSAQKNPTAFYLCASRTPGTGVGTEAFFGQGTRLTVV.

The rearrangement joins TRBV27 to TRBJ2-1, with TRBD1 matching over 7 bases. This CDR3 has 13 residues. Germline CDR1 is MNHEY and CDR2 is SMNVEV (reference sequence). V gave up 5 bases and J gave up 6 bases; unmatched junction bases: 4. The CDR3: CASSPGQVNEQFF. In DNA, the CDR3 is TGTGCCAGCAGTCCTGGACAGGTCAATGAGCAGTTCTTC.

The V gene is TRBV11-2, the J gene TRBJ2-1; 11 bases agree with TRBD2. Unmatched junction bases numbered 5, after V lost 5 bases and J lost 5 bases. From germline, CDR1 is SGHAT and CDR2 FQNNGV. CDR3 length: 15 residues. CDR3 in amino acids: CASSHLAGGNNEQFF. DNA of the CDR3: TGTGCCAGCAGCCATCTAGCGGGGGGAAACAATGAGCAGTTCTTC.

The rearrangement uses TRBV30 and TRBJ2-2; 7 bases match TRBD1. The germline gives CDR1 GTSNPN, CDR2 SVGIG (reference sequence). The V and J ends lost 5 bases and 5 bases, in that order; junction bases with no gene match: 8. The CDR3 is 14 amino acids. This CDR3 is CAWGRQGRTGELFF. CDR3 in DNA: TGTGCCTGGGGAAGACAGGGTAGGACCGGGGAGCTGTTTTTT.

V is TRBV30 and J is TRBJ2-3; D might be TRBD1 or TRBD2, each matching 5 bases. The CDR3 has 15 amino acids. The germline V and J ends were trimmed by 5 bases and 1 base, with 16 bases remaining between them. Germline V CDR1 and CDR2: GTSNPN, SVGIG (reference sequence). CDR3 nucleotides: TGTGCCTGGGAGGGGTTTGGTGGGGGCACAGATACGCAGTATTTT. The encoded protein is CAWEGFGGGTDTQYF.

The chain employs TRBV9 and TRBJ2-7; TRBD1 matches 9 bases. Germline V lookup: CDR1 SGDLS, CDR2 YYNGEE. Trimming removed 0 bases from V and 6 bases from J; junction bases left unmatched: 16. CDR3 size: 18 residues. For the CDR3, the DNA is TGTGCCAGCAGCGTAGATAATTGGTCTGAAACAGGGGGCACCGAGCAGTACTTC. It translates to CASSVDNWSETGGTEQYF.

The rearrangement uses TRBV18 and TRBJ1-5; the D is unclear. V was pared by 3 bases and J by 3 bases, with 9 bases between. The CDR3 has 14 residues. Per the germline V gene, CDR1 is KGHSH and CDR2 is LQKENI. In nucleotides, the CDR3 is TGTGCCAGCTCACCCGGAGGTTACAATCAGCCCCAGCATTTT. Translated: CASSPGGYNQPQHF.

This chain links TRBV9 with TRBJ1-2, with 7 bases fitting TRBD1. After removal of 3 bases from V and 7 bases from J, the junction contained 15 bases not matched to a gene. Looked up from germline, CDR1 is SGDLS and CDR2 is YYNGEE. CDR3 length: 16 amino acids. The CDR3 protein is CASSAQWSGTVTGYTF. The CDR3 coding sequence is TGTGCCAGCAGCGCTCAGTGGTCTGGGACAGTAACTGGCTACACCTTC.

The J gene is TRBJ1-2, the V gene TRBV7-2; D may be TRBD1 (6 bases). The germline V gene encodes CDR1 SGHTA and CDR2 FQGNSA. Trimming cost V 5 bases and J 6 bases, with 22 bases left between them. This CDR3 has 16 residues. CDR3 DNA sequence: TGTGCCAGCAGCCTGGACCGGACAGTCGGTACAGATGGCTACACCTTC. Translated: CASSLDRTVGTDGYTF.

The chain couples TRBV7-8 to TRBJ1-2, with 9 bases aligning to TRBD1. The CDR3 has 14 residues. Germline-derived CDR1 and CDR2 are SGHVS and FQNEAQ. Trimming cost V 2 bases and J 5 bases; bases outside gene matches: 3. The CDR3 spells CASSLTGTGYGYTF. In DNA, the CDR3 is TGTGCCAGCAGCTTAACCGGGACAGGGTATGGCTACACCTTC.

This sequence joins TRBV6-5 and TRBJ2-3, with D possibly matching TRBD2 (6 bases). The germline V gene encodes CDR1 MNHEY and CDR2 SVGAGI. The CDR3 spans 14 residues. V was pared by 5 bases and J by 4 bases, with 13 bases between. The CDR3 DNA is TGTGCCAGCAGTCAAATTTCGGGGGCAGATACGCAGTATTTT. Protein: CASSQISGADTQYF.

V and J are TRBV19 and TRBJ1-6; 7 bases line up with TRBD1. J gave up 7 bases and V 3 bases, and 9 bases lay outside the gene matches. In germline, CDR1 is LNHDA, CDR2 SQIVND (reference sequence). This CDR3 spans 16 amino acids. In DNA, the CDR3 is TGTGCCAGTAGTATGATTAGGGGGCGATACAATTCACCCCTCCACTTT. This gives the protein CASSMIRGRYNSPLHF.

The chain has TRBV19 and TRBJ1-4; 7 bases agree with TRBD1. This CDR3 region has 11 residues. Germline assignment: CDR1 LNHDA and CDR2 SQIVND (reference sequence). J was trimmed by 11 bases and V by 3 bases; bases with no gene match: 0. The CDR3 loop reads CASSMTGKLFF. The DNA for the CDR3 is TGTGCCAGTAGTATGACAGGGAAACTGTTTTTT.